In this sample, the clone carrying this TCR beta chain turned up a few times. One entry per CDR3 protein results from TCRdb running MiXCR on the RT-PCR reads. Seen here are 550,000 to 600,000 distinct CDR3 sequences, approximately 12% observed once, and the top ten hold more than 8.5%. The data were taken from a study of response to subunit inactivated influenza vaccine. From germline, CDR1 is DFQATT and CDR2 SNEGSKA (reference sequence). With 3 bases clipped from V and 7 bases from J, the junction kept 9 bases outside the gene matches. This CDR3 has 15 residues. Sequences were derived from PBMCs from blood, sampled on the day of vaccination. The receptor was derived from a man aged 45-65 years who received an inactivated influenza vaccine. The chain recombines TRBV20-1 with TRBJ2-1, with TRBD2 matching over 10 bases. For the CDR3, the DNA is TGCAGTGCTAGCAAAAGCGGGAGGGCCGGTAATGAGCAGTTCTTC. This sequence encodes CSASKSGRAGNEQFF.